This T cell receptor beta chain was sequenced during a study of blood T cells in healthy people across ages. The study recruited healthy Caucasian donors from Russia who were aged roughly 6 to 90. PCR was performed a second time for roughly 7 to 11 cycles using a sample-barcoded 5' primer and a J-beta primer mix. TCRdb processed the 5' RACE reads anew with MiXCR; each CDR3 protein has one entry. The table includes 540,000 or so distinct CDR3 sequences, 25% to 30% detected once. Germline-derived CDR1 and CDR2 are SQVTM and ANQGSEA. The CDR3 totals 16 residues. The V and J ends lost 7 bases and 1 base, in that order; junction bases with no gene match: 10.

Sequenced sample: blood. The chain joins TRBV29-1 to TRBJ2-1; 10 bases map to TRBD2. The origin of this receptor is a woman aged 70 to 79 in good health. DNA for the CDR3: TGCAGCGCACTAGCGGGGTCTATAAGTTCCTACAATGAGCAGTTCTTC. Amino acids: CSALAGSISSYNEQFF.